The following is a TCR beta chain sequence with its context. Its specific antigen is unknown. Qualities for individual bases were not recorded, and no much larger clone is one base off. TRB CDR3 sequencing and data processing of tumor genomic DNA were performed with the immunoSEQ assay. Sourced from immuneACCESS, this table was stored by TCRdb with only in-frame sequences that have V and J called. A share of the clones is absent; for the studies checked, an unresolved V gene accounts for under half, and the remainder has no known explanation. Counted in this sample were some 14,000 clones; 76% of them appeared once. The ten largest clones capture about 15% of the sample. Every study subject tested positive for serum antibodies to T-antigen and had biopsy-confirmed Merkel cell carcinoma that was MCPyV-positive. Genomic DNA was extracted from about 6 adjacent 10-micron frozen tumor sections without cell sorting or culture. Roughly 5 x 5 x 5 mm of tumor biopsy tissue was frozen in optimal cutting temperature compound. In the frozen biopsy, scout sections stained with hematoxylin and eosin confirmed plenty of Merkel cell carcinoma along with infiltrating cells.

V is cut back by 3 bases and J by 5 bases, with 9 bases in the junction unmatched. Including cysteine and phenylalanine, the CDR3 has 15 amino acids. Of all the DNA, just the CDR3 is kept, 45 bases in frame from base 1. In the germline V gene, CDR1 corresponds to SGHDN and CDR2 to FVKESK. This sample stems from a study of T cell repertoires in Merkel cell carcinoma (dated by TCRdb to between 2018 and 2020). The study in broad terms: Patients with prior intralesional immunotherapy or systemic immune checkpoint blockade before the biopsy were excluded. A diagnosis of MCPyV-positive Merkel cell carcinoma and successful in vitro expansion of tumor-infiltrating lymphocytes were required for inclusion. MCPyV-specific clonotypes were first defined by tetramer sorting, cloning and paired TCR sequencing of expanded tumor-infiltrating lymphocytes. Study-level results and caveats: Normal tissue biopsies were not studied.

The sequenced sample consisted of tumor tissue. The chain was built from TRBV14 and TRBJ1-1, and 7 junction bases match TRBD1. The receptor comes from an adult with Merkel cell carcinoma. CDR3 loop: CASSQRGLGGTEAFF. The nucleotide sequence reads TGTGCCAGCAGCCAGAGGGGGCTGGGTGGAACTGAAGCTTTCTTT.